One and the same sample provided the 17 T cell receptor beta chains below, sequenced in a study of Graves' ophthalmopathy and Graves' hyperthyroidism. Amplified material comprised TCR beta CDR3 regions derived from RNA transcripts. HTBI primers were employed in first-round RT-PCR, then a second-round multiplex PCR followed. Each CDR3 protein is one row after TCRdb ran MiXCR on the multiplex PCR reads. This sample has about 660,000 distinct CDR3 sequences, with about 38% found just once. Sequencing was performed on peripheral blood. These receptors were taken from an adult man with Graves' ophthalmopathy.

This clonotype was counted at least ten times. This chain uses TRBV15 with TRBJ2-7; D is ambiguous. Trimming took 0 bases from V and 6 from J, leaving 9 bases between them. CDR1 is LNHNV and CDR2 is YYDKDF in the germline V gene (reference sequence). The CDR3 consists of 13 residues. CDR3 protein: CATSREGWFEQYF. The DNA of the CDR3 is TGTGCCACCAGCAGAGAAGGGTGGTTCGAGCAGTACTTC.

This clonotype came up many times. The chain couples TRBV9 to TRBJ1-1, with TRBD1 as a possible D gene (5 bases). The ends were cut back, 0 bases at V and 4 bases at J, with 13 bases in the middle. The CDR3 has 15 amino acids. CDR1 is SGDLS and CDR2 is YYNGEE in the germline V gene. The CDR3 reads CASSVAPRGSTEAFF. CDR3 sequence (DNA): TGTGCCAGCAGCGTAGCACCCCGGGGGAGCACTGAAGCTTTCTTT.

This clonotype was detected a few times. The genes are TRBV11-2 and TRBJ2-7, with D possibly matching TRBD1 (6 bases). The ends were cut back, 4 bases at V and 8 bases at J, with 18 bases in the middle. In germline, CDR1 is SGHAT, CDR2 FQNNGV. The CDR3 runs 14 residues. The CDR3 coding sequence is TGTGCCAGCAGCTCCTCCCGACTGGGGGCGAAGCAGTACTTC. It translates to CASSSSRLGAKQYF.

This clonotype has a count of ten or more. The CDR3 nucleotides read TGTGCCACCAGCTGGAGGAAGAAGAACACCGGGGAGCTGTTTTTT. Its protein product is CATSWRKKNTGELFF. The chain couples TRBV15 to TRBJ2-2, with D perhaps matching TRBD2 (5 bases). Trimming removed 5 bases from V and 1 base from J, with 11 bases in between. The CDR3 is 15 amino acids. Germline V gene data show CDR1 as LNHNV and CDR2 as YYDKDF (reference sequence).

This clonotype was seen many times. J is TRBJ2-2 and V is TRBV2; 9 bases map to TRBD1. The ends lost 6 bases at V and 3 bases at J; junction bases unmatched: 8. CDR1 is SNHLY, CDR2 FYNNEI, per germline. The length of the CDR3 is 16 residues. CDR3 coding DNA: TGTGCCAGCAGCCCGGGACAGGGAATAGACACCGGGGAGCTGTTTTTT. Translating it yields CASSPGQGIDTGELFF.

This clonotype was detected many times. The V gene is TRBV19, the J gene TRBJ1-1; 8 bases are a match to TRBD1. The CDR3 covers 13 residues. Germline V gene data show CDR1 as LNHDA and CDR2 as SQIVND (reference sequence). With 8 bases clipped from V and 4 bases from J, the junction kept 6 bases outside the gene matches. CDR3 bases: TGTGCCAGTTTTGACAGGGGAGGCACTGAAGCTTTCTTT. The encoded protein is CASFDRGGTEAFF.

This clonotype was detected ten times or more. This rearrangement joins TRBV12-3 or TRBV12-4 to TRBJ2-5, with 9 bases that match TRBD1. After removal of 4 bases from V and 5 bases from J, the junction contained 11 bases not matched to a gene. This CDR3 region has 16 residues. This CDR3 reads CASSSRTGAGSETQYF. CDR3 DNA: TGTGCCAGCAGTTCCAGGACAGGGGCAGGATCGGAGACCCAGTACTTC.

This clonotype was seen ten or more times. This chain uses TRBV19 with TRBJ1-5; 7 bases match TRBD1. The junction had 8 bases not matched to a gene; V was cut back by 7 bases and J by 2 bases. CDR1 and CDR2 (germline): LNHDA, SQIVND (reference sequence). The CDR3 totals 15 residues. In DNA form, the CDR3 reads TGTGCCAGTACCCCGAGACAGGGCCGCAATCAGCCCCAGCATTTT. Amino acids: CASTPRQGRNQPQHF.

J is TRBJ2-6 and V is TRBV7-9; 8 bases match TRBD2. CDR3 length: 19 amino acids. Germline CDR1 SEHNR, CDR2 FQNEAQ (reference sequence). V lost 1 base, J lost 0 bases, and 8 bases stayed unmatched. The CDR3 coding sequence is TGTGCCAGCAGCTTAGACACAGCGGGAGCGATCTCTGGGGCCAACGTCCTGACTTTC. It codes for CASSLDTAGAISGANVLTF.

The V and J genes are TRBV15 and TRBJ2-7; 10 bases match TRBD2. The last part of the DNA fits TRBJ2-1 better; the J call may be wrong. Germline V gene lookup returns CDR1 LNHNV and CDR2 YYDKDF (reference sequence). The CDR3 sequence is 15 residues long. This chain's CDR3 is CATSTGTSAYNEQFF. For the CDR3, the DNA is TGTGCCACCAGCACCGGGACTAGCGCCTACAATGAGCAGTTCTTC.

V and J are TRBV9 and TRBJ1-6; D remains unclear. Trimming removed 7 bases from V and 10 bases from J, with 21 bases in between. This CDR3 has 15 residues. Germline CDR1 reads SGDLS; CDR2 reads YYNGEE. CDR3 bases: TGTGCCAGCTCACCGTCAGGACTCTTTGGGTCACCCCTCCACTTT. Translation: CASSPSGLFGSPLHF.

This clonotype was seen many times. The chain recombines TRBV7-9 with TRBJ1-4; 12 nucleotides line up with TRBD1. With V trimmed by 0 bases and J by 8 bases, 1 base remained unmatched. The germline gives CDR1 SEHNR, CDR2 FQNEAQ (reference sequence). This CDR3 is 15 amino acids long. This chain's CDR3 is CASSLAGTGGEKLFF. The CDR3 nucleotides are TGTGCCAGCAGCTTAGCGGGGACAGGGGGCGAAAAACTGTTTTTT.

Turning to this clonotype: The CDR3 does not end in the conserved phenylalanine or tryptophan, so this is likely a read error. No DNA is shown, since the ends of the CDR3 on it are uncertain; the CDR3 is the one TCRdb lists. The chain uses TRBV2 and TRBJ1-3. CDR1 is SNHLY and CDR2 is FYNNEI in the germline V gene. The CDR3 comprises 8 residues, both ends counted. The CDR3 protein is CASSEARA.

For this clonotype: This may be a read error, as it is one base from a much larger clone. The CDR3 protein is CASSLASRDGYTF. The CDR3, as DNA: TGTGCCAGCAGCTTAGCGTCCCGAGATGGCTACACCTTC. This sequence joins TRBV7-9 and TRBJ1-2; D ambiguous. Between the trimmed V and J ends, which lost 0 bases and 6 bases, there was a span of 8 bases. This CDR3 is 13 amino acids long. Germline values: CDR1 SEHNR, CDR2 FQNEAQ (reference sequence).

V is TRBV3-1 and J is TRBJ1-5; D gene unclear. The CDR3 extends over 13 amino acids. Trimming removed 4 bases from V and 4 bases from J, with 8 bases in between. Germline assignment: CDR1 LGHDT and CDR2 YNNKEL (reference sequence). CDR3 amino acids: CASSRAPNQPQHF. The CDR3 DNA sequence: TGTGCCAGCAGCCGAGCCCCTAATCAGCCCCAGCATTTT.

This clonotype was seen at least ten times. CDR3 sequence reads: CASSLTGGIRARPQYF. Written as DNA, the CDR3 is TGTGCCAGCAGCCTTACAGGGGGCATTCGGGCGAGGCCTCAGTACTTC. The chain uses TRBV14 and TRBJ2-7; TRBD1 aligns across 9 bases. The V segment lost 4 bases and the J segment 10 bases; nucleotides outside the gene matches: 17. The V gene's germline CDR1 is SGHDN and CDR2 FVKESK. The CDR3 spans 16 residues.

Only a few counts were recorded for this clonotype. J is TRBJ1-5 and V is TRBV6-6; D uncertain. The CDR3 consists of 14 residues. Germline V gives CDR1 MNHNY, CDR2 SVGAGI (reference sequence). Trimming removed 2 bases at V and 0 bases at J, with 5 bases between. The CDR3 region has the DNA TGTGCCAGCAGTTACAGTTATAGCAATCAGCCCCAGCATTTT. Protein: CASSYSYSNQPQHF.